The 29 T cell receptor beta chains presented below share a single source sample, sequenced in a study of human T cells and chemical hapten exposure. As for time point: patch test 1, 2 weeks after DPC sensitization. Treatment indicated: therapeutic diphenylcyclopropenone sensitization with weekly scalp DPC. Using its own MiXCR run on the RACE reads, TCRdb lists one record per CDR3 protein. This repertoire shows 100,000 or so distinct CDR3 sequences, about 10% found once; its top ten account for around 3.4%. The sequences come from whole blood, collected in connection with sensitization to the hapten diphenylcyclopropenone (DPC). The receptor source for this set is a woman aged 40 to 50 with alopecia areata. Some clones in this sample may be carry-over from other donors' samples.

This clonotype was seen more than once but under ten times. The chain uses TRBV20-1 and TRBJ2-7; TRBD2 matches 11 bases. The germline V gene has CDR1 DFQATT and CDR2 SNEGSKA (reference sequence). The V gene end was trimmed by 3 bases and the J gene end by 5 bases; junction bases not matched to a gene: 15. The CDR3 extends over 17 amino acids. The CDR3 DNA reads TGCAGTGCTAGGGAGGGAAGACTAGCGGGAATCTCTGACGAGCAGTACTTC. It encodes CSAREGRLAGISDEQYF.

V gene TRBV2 combines with J gene TRBJ1-3; D gene uncertain. This CDR3 is built from 14 residues. V was trimmed by 3 bases and J by 4 bases, leaving 10 bases between them. Germline CDR1 and CDR2: SNHLY and FYNNEI. CDR3: CASSEFQKGNTIYF. Here the CDR3 DNA reads TGTGCCAGCAGTGAGTTCCAGAAGGGAAACACCATATATTTT. The entire variable domain, with the rest obtained from reference TRBV2 and TRBJ1-3, is as follows: EPEVTQTPSHQVTQMGQEVILRCVPISNHLYFYWYRQILGQKVEFLVSFYNNEISEKSEIFDDQFSVERPDGSNFTLKIRSTKLEDSAMYFCASSEFQKGNTIYFGEGSWLTVV.

This clonotype was seen a few times. The V and J genes are TRBV7-9 and TRBJ1-1, with 8 bases matching TRBD1. Germline V gene lookup returns CDR1 SEHNR and CDR2 FQNEAQ (reference sequence). This CDR3 comprises 16 residues. V lost 0 bases to trimming and J lost 5 bases; unmatched junction nucleotides: 8. The CDR3 nucleotides are TGTGCCAGCAGCTTAGCATTCAGGGGGCGGCGAACTGAAGCTTTCTTT. The encoded protein is CASSLAFRGRRTEAFF.

This clonotype was seen ten or more times. The chain joins TRBV6-2 or TRBV6-3 to TRBJ1-1; no clear D gene. V dropped 0 bases and J dropped 5 bases, with 13 bases sitting between them. The CDR3 length is 15 residues. Germline V gives CDR1 MNHEY, CDR2 SVGEGT. For the CDR3, the DNA is TGTGCCAGCAGTTACTCGATCGGGCGGGTTACTGAAGCTTTCTTT. This translates into CASSYSIGRVTEAFF.

In this sample, this clonotype turned up a few times. V is TRBV29-1 and J is TRBJ2-1; TRBD1 might be the D (6 bases). The CDR3 runs to 13 residues. V was pared by 7 bases and J by 9 bases, with 19 bases between. Germline V gene lookup returns CDR1 SQVTM and CDR2 ANQGSEA. For the CDR3, the DNA is TGCAGCGCCGAGAGGCAGGGGCTGAGTGAGCAGTTCTTC. As protein: CSAERQGLSEQFF.

Ten or more counts support this clonotype. The V and J genes are TRBV29-1 and TRBJ2-3, with 8 bases fitting TRBD2. Germline CDR1 and CDR2: SQVTM and ANQGSEA. This CDR3 comprises 14 residues. Trimming removed 4 bases from V and 1 base from J; junction bases left unmatched: 4. The CDR3 nucleotides read TGCAGCGTTGGCAGTAGCGGGGGCACAGATACGCAGTATTTT. Residues: CSVGSSGGTDTQYF.

This clonotype was observed a handful of times. The rearrangement links TRBV19 to TRBJ2-6; D remains unclear. The CDR3 is 16 residues long. V dropped 7 bases and J dropped 0 bases, with 13 bases sitting between them. Germline values: CDR1 LNHDA, CDR2 SQIVND (reference sequence). The CDR3 spells CASTPFGISGANVLTF. CDR3 sequence (DNA): TGTGCCAGTACTCCTTTTGGGATCTCTGGGGCCAACGTCCTGACTTTC.

This clonotype was seen repeatedly, ten times or more. V usage is TRBV9 and J usage is TRBJ1-1; D not resolved. CDR3 size: 12 residues. Trimming took 0 bases from V and 3 from J, leaving 3 bases between them. Germline loops: CDR1 SGDLS, CDR2 YYNGEE. CDR3 sequence reads: CASSVADTEAFF. The CDR3 region has the DNA TGTGCCAGCAGCGTAGCGGACACTGAAGCTTTCTTT.

Only a few counts were recorded for this clonotype. This chain links TRBV10-2 with TRBJ1-2, with D maybe TRBD1 (5 bases). The CDR3 totals 15 residues. V was trimmed by 1 base and J by 0 bases, leaving 9 bases between them. Germline V CDR1 and CDR2: WSHSY, SAAADI. As DNA, the CDR3 is TGCGCCAGCAGTGAGTTCGGACACCCTAACTATGGCTACACCTTC. Translated: CASSEFGHPNYGYTF.

Turning to this clonotype: With a much larger clone just one base away, this may be a read error. The chain is built from TRBV10-3 and TRBJ2-1; possible D gene TRBD1, 5 bases. V lost 5 bases and J 5 bases, leaving 7 bases between the germline ends. This CDR3 has 12 residues. Germline CDR1 is ENHRY and CDR2 is SYGVKD. The CDR3 loop reads CAISSTDNEQFF. In DNA form, the CDR3 reads TGTGCCATCAGTTCGACAGACAATGAGCAGTTCTTC.

The V and J genes are TRBV15 and TRBJ2-7; 12 bases line up with TRBD1. The CDR3 runs to 14 residues. Germline values: CDR1 LNHNV, CDR2 YYDKDF (reference sequence). V shed 4 bases, J shed 5 bases, and the junction held 3 bases outside the gene matches. The CDR3 sequence is CATSKGTGGDEQYF. The CDR3 DNA follows: TGTGCCACCAGCAAAGGGACAGGGGGCGACGAGCAGTACTTC.

V and J are TRBV27 and TRBJ2-7; D tentatively fits TRBD1 or TRBD2 (5 bases each). The CDR3 is 15 amino acids. Germline V gene sequence: CDR1 MNHEY, CDR2 SMNVEV (reference sequence). Trimming removed 2 bases from V and 3 bases from J, with 14 bases in between. CDR3 sequence reads: CASSLHLGRVYEQYF. As DNA, the CDR3 is TGTGCCAGCAGTTTACATTTGGGACGAGTCTACGAGCAGTACTTC.

This clonotype was counted many times. The rearrangement uses TRBV7-2 and TRBJ1-1; 10 positions agree with TRBD1. The trim removed 4 bases at V and 7 bases at J, leaving 9 bases unmatched. The germline gives CDR1 SGHTA, CDR2 FQGNSA. This CDR3 has 15 amino acids. CDR3 sequence reads: CASSSIDRGQGEAFF. The CDR3 DNA is TGTGCCAGCAGCTCGATAGACAGGGGGCAAGGTGAAGCTTTCTTT.

The chain is built from TRBV5-1 and TRBJ2-2, with D possibly being TRBD1 (7 bases). Per the germline V gene, CDR1 is SGHRS and CDR2 is YFSETQ. V was shortened by 0 bases and J by 4 bases, with 10 bases between the two germline ends. The CDR3 spans 15 residues. CDR3 nucleotides: TGCGCCAGCAGCTTGGTCCAGGGGGGCACCGGGGAGCTGTTTTTT. It yields the protein CASSLVQGGTGELFF.

On this clonotype itself: A much larger clone lies a single base off, so this may be a read error. The genes are TRBV27 and TRBJ1-1; D gene uncertain. The V end was cut by 3 bases, the J end by 5 bases, with 13 bases between. The length of the CDR3 is 14 residues. Germline V gene sequence: CDR1 MNHEY, CDR2 SMNVEV (reference sequence). CDR3 sequence reads: CASSFLGRRTEAFF. CDR3 nucleotide sequence: TGTGCCAGCAGTTTTCTGGGGAGGAGGACTGAAGCTTTCTTT.

V usage is TRBV6-2 or TRBV6-3 and J usage is TRBJ1-3; no clear D. CDR1 is MNHEY and CDR2 is SVGEGT in the germline V gene. The CDR3 is made up of 15 amino acids. Trimming left V 7 bases short and J 3 bases short, with 16 bases between. The CDR3 loop is CASIDASDNGNTIYF. CDR3 nucleotide sequence: TGTGCCAGCATCGACGCAAGTGACAATGGAAACACCATATATTTT.

This clonotype is medium-sized within its sample. V usage is TRBV5-1 and J usage is TRBJ2-1; D is ambiguous. This CDR3 comprises 14 residues. Germline V gene lookup returns CDR1 SGHRS and CDR2 YFSETQ. Between the trimmed V and J ends, which lost 4 bases and 5 bases, there was a span of 13 bases. DNA for the CDR3: TGCGCCAGCAGCGCATGGTCGGTTAACAATGAGCAGTTCTTC. Its protein is CASSAWSVNNEQFF.

The gene calls are TRBV9 and TRBJ2-3; 11 positions agree with TRBD2. The CDR3 length is 17 residues. Germline V gene lookup returns CDR1 SGDLS and CDR2 YYNGEE. J was trimmed by 2 bases and V by 1 base; bases with no gene match: 6. CDR3 sequence (DNA): TGTGCCAGCAGCGTACCCCGACTAGCGGGGCCCACAGATACGCAGTATTTT. Its translation: CASSVPRLAGPTDTQYF.

The chain employs TRBV3-1 and TRBJ1-2; D perhaps matches TRBD1 (6 bases). The CDR3 runs 14 residues. CDR1 is LGHDT, CDR2 YNNKEL, per germline (reference sequence). V was clipped by 2 bases and J by 8 bases, with 15 bases between them. The CDR3 is CASSQTGGAEGYTF. The CDR3 DNA is TGTGCCAGCAGCCAAACCGGGGGCGCGGAAGGCTACACCTTC.

V usage is TRBV4-2 and J usage is TRBJ2-4; the match to TRBD2 covers 8 bases. V lost 0 bases and J lost 0; bases outside the gene matches: 10. The CDR3 sequence is 19 residues long. The germline V gene encodes CDR1 LGHNA and CDR2 YNFKEQ. The CDR3 DNA reads TGTGCCAGCAGCCAAGATGAGCGGGGGAGAATCCTAGCCAAAAACATTCAGTACTTC. This codes for CASSQDERGRILAKNIQYF.

CDR3 region: CASSLEGNSYEQYF. The DNA for the CDR3 is TGTGCCAGCAGCTTAGAAGGGAACTCCTACGAGCAGTACTTC. The chain couples TRBV7-2 to TRBJ2-7; D is unclear. Trimming removed 1 base at V and 0 bases at J, with 7 bases between. The CDR3 runs 14 residues. Germline V lookup: CDR1 SGHTA, CDR2 FQGNSA.

This clonotype was recorded many times. This chain connects TRBV29-1 to TRBJ1-1; 8 nucleotides match TRBD1. Germline trimming cut 8 bases from V and 11 bases from J; bases unmatched to any gene: 10. Germline V gene lookup returns CDR1 SQVTM and CDR2 ANQGSEA. The CDR3 has 11 residues. CDR3 region: CSIYRGRGAFF. For the CDR3, the DNA is TGCAGCATATACAGGGGGAGAGGGGCTTTCTTT. Full variable domain (rest looked up from reference TRBV29-1 and TRBJ1-1): SAVISQKPSRDICQRGTSLTIQCQVDSQVTMMFWYRQQPGQSLTLIATANQGSEATYESGFVIDKFPISRPNLTFSTLTVSNMSPEDSSIYLCSIYRGRGAFFGQGTRLTVV.

This clonotype was observed many times. The chain couples TRBV4-3 to TRBJ1-1, with unresolved D. The germline V gene has CDR1 LGHNA and CDR2 YSLEER. Trimming removed 0 bases at V and 6 bases at J, with 17 bases between. The CDR3 runs 16 residues. The chain's CDR3 is CASSQDLEVRRAEAFF. For the CDR3, the DNA is TGCGCCAGCAGCCAAGATCTGGAGGTACGGAGGGCTGAAGCTTTCTTT.

As concerns this clonotype: With a much larger clone just one base away, this may be a read error. The chain joins TRBV20-1 to TRBJ2-2; D possibly corresponds to TRBD2 (5 bases). The CDR3 length is 15 residues. The V end was cut by 3 bases, the J end by 6 bases, with 17 bases between. The germline gives CDR1 DFQATT, CDR2 SNEGSKA (reference sequence). The CDR3 DNA sequence: TGCAGTGCTAGTGATGGGAAGAAGGAGGCCGGGGAGCTGTTTTTT. This encodes CSASDGKKEAGELFF.

The genes are TRBV11-2 and TRBJ2-1; 9 bases line up with TRBD2. The ends lost 5 bases at V and 6 bases at J; junction bases unmatched: 11. The CDR3 runs 16 residues. Germline V CDR1 and CDR2: SGHAT, FQNNGV. CDR3 protein: CASSPTAGGRVNEQFF. The CDR3, as DNA: TGTGCCAGCAGCCCGACTGCGGGAGGGAGGGTCAATGAGCAGTTCTTC. The whole variable domain, remainder taken from reference TRBV11-2 and TRBJ2-1, is EAGVAQSPRYKIIEKRQSVAFWCNPISGHATLYWYQQILGQGPKLLIQFQNNGVVDDSQLPKDRFSAERLKGVDSTLKIQPAKLEDSAVYLCASSPTAGGRVNEQFFGPGTRLTVL.

This clonotype showed up many times. The chain is built from TRBV29-1 and TRBJ2-7, with 12 bases that match TRBD2. Losses at the gene ends were 1 base for V and 3 bases for J; bases not matched to a gene: 1. Germline V CDR1 and CDR2: SQVTM, ANQGSEA. The CDR3 consists of 14 residues. CDR3 protein: CSVEASGGVYEQYF. The CDR3 DNA reads TGCAGCGTTGAAGCTAGCGGGGGGGTCTACGAGCAGTACTTC.

This chain links TRBV24-1 with TRBJ2-1, with D perhaps matching TRBD1 or TRBD2 (5 bases each). Trimming stripped 1 base from V and 0 bases from J, with 15 bases between. The CDR3 is made up of 18 amino acids. Germline V CDR1 and CDR2: KGHDR, SFDVKD. The CDR3 loop is CATSDFGSGRSSYNEQFF. The DNA for the CDR3 is TGTGCCACCAGTGATTTTGGTTCGGGGCGGAGCTCCTACAATGAGCAGTTCTTC.

The gene calls are TRBV9 and TRBJ1-1, with D perhaps matching TRBD1 (6 bases). The CDR3 contains 14 residues. Germline V gene sequence: CDR1 SGDLS, CDR2 YYNGEE. Trimming cost V 0 bases and J 1 base, with 7 bases left between them. The DNA for the CDR3 is TGTGCCAGCAGCGTAGAACAGGGGAACACTGAAGCTTTCTTT. Translated: CASSVEQGNTEAFF.

The table lists this clonotype with many counts. The chain recombines TRBV7-2 with TRBJ2-3; D remains unclear. Trimming shortened V by 4 bases and J by 5 bases, and 10 bases separated the two germline ends. CDR3 length: 13 amino acids. Germline assignment: CDR1 SGHTA and CDR2 FQGNSA. The CDR3 reads CASSSGIIDTQYF. In DNA, the CDR3 is TGTGCCAGCAGCTCGGGTATCATAGATACGCAGTATTTT.